Presented here are 11 T cell receptor beta chains from one specimen sequenced in a study of T cells in Graves' hyperthyroidism and ophthalmopathy. TCR beta CDR3 region amplification was performed from RNA transcripts. TCR CDR3 underwent first-round RT-PCR with the HTBI primer set. TCRdb analysed the multiplex PCR reads with MiXCR anew, one entry per CDR3 protein. The sample contains 690,000 or so distinct CDR3 sequences, about 19% of which appear only once. The specimen was blood. The receptors were gathered from a woman aged 50 to 60 with Graves' hyperthyroidism that later progressed to Graves' ophthalmopathy.

The sample holds many counts of this clonotype. V is TRBV7-9 and J is TRBJ2-3; 7 bases are a match to TRBD2. J lost 0 bases, V lost 4 bases, and 10 bases had no gene match. This CDR3 is built from 17 residues. Germline V gene data show CDR1 as SEHNR and CDR2 as FQNEAQ (reference sequence). CDR3 in amino acids: CASSSRGGSSSTDTQYF. DNA of the CDR3: TGTGCCAGCAGCTCTCGCGGGGGATCCTCTAGCACAGATACGCAGTATTTT.

This clonotype was recorded at least ten times. The CDR3 DNA follows: TGTGCCAGCAGCGTAGAAGGGAACACTGAAGCTTTCTTT. Amino acids: CASSVEGNTEAFF. The chain is built from TRBV9 and TRBJ1-1, with unresolved D. Trimming took 0 bases from V and 1 from J, leaving 4 bases between them. Germline V gene data show CDR1 as SGDLS and CDR2 as YYNGEE. The CDR3 spans 13 residues.

This clonotype was seen ten or more times. This rearrangement joins TRBV20-1 to TRBJ2-7; TRBD2 agrees at 7 bases. This CDR3 has 13 amino acids. From germline, CDR1 is DFQATT and CDR2 SNEGSKA (reference sequence). The ends lost 0 bases at V and 3 bases at J; junction bases unmatched: 2. CDR3 in amino acids: CSARDTGGYEQYF. CDR3 DNA: TGCAGTGCTAGAGATACGGGGGGCTACGAGCAGTACTTC.

This clonotype was seen repeatedly, ten times or more. The J gene is TRBJ2-7, the V gene TRBV20-1; perhaps TRBD1 as D (7 bases). The germline V gene encodes CDR1 DFQATT and CDR2 SNEGSKA (reference sequence). The CDR3 runs to 12 residues. V lost 5 bases and J 2 bases, leaving 10 bases between the germline ends. Here the CDR3 DNA reads TGCAGTGCTGCGGGACAGACCTACGAGCAGTACTTC. Translated, it gives CSAAGQTYEQYF.

This clonotype was counted many times. J is TRBJ2-7 and V is TRBV30; D remains ambiguous. There are 14 residues in the CDR3. V dropped 4 bases and J dropped 2 bases, with 15 bases sitting between them. Germline values: CDR1 GTSNPN, CDR2 SVGIG (reference sequence). The CDR3 DNA reads TGTGCCTGGACTGAGTTAAGGGTCCCCTACGAGCAGTACTTC. Protein product: CAWTELRVPYEQYF.

With regard to this clonotype: A much larger clone lies one base from this, so it may be a read error. The V call is TRBV7-2, the J call TRBJ2-1; maybe TRBD2 (6 bases). Between the trimmed V and J ends, which lost 4 bases and 9 bases, there was a span of 25 bases. This CDR3 has 17 residues. Germline assignment: CDR1 SGHTA and CDR2 FQGNSA. In nucleotides, the CDR3 is TGTGCCAGCAGCTCTAGAGGTACCCCCGGGGTGGGACTTGAGCAGTTCTTC. This translates into CASSSRGTPGVGLEQFF.

V is TRBV15 and J is TRBJ1-3; D might be TRBD1 (5 bases). Germline-derived CDR1 and CDR2 are LNHNV and YYDKDF (reference sequence). This CDR3 has 17 amino acids. Trimming left V 3 bases short and J 0 bases short, with 15 bases between. The CDR3 coding sequence is TGTGCCACCAGCAGCGTTAACAGGTTCCGCTCTGGAAACACCATATATTTT. It specifies CATSSVNRFRSGNTIYF.

This chain joins TRBV4-2 and TRBJ1-2; perhaps TRBD1 as D (6 bases). Trimming took off 3 bases at V and 3 bases at J, with 20 bases between the two ends. This CDR3 comprises 17 residues. Per the germline V gene, CDR1 is LGHNA and CDR2 is YNFKEQ. The CDR3 DNA reads as TGTGCCAGCAGCCAGAACTCCGAGGGCAGGGGCTACTATGGCTACACCTTC. Translated: CASSQNSEGRGYYGYTF.

This clonotype was seen repeatedly, ten times or more. The chain employs TRBV11-2 and TRBJ1-2; 8 positions match TRBD1. The CDR3 length is 15 residues. Trimming at V came to 4 bases and at J to 5 bases, leaving 9 bases not matched to a gene. Germline CDR1 SGHAT, CDR2 FQNNGV. CDR3 region: CASSSPSDREYGYTF. The CDR3 DNA follows: TGTGCCAGCAGCTCCCCCTCGGACAGGGAGTATGGCTACACCTTC.

This clonotype was recorded a few times. This sequence joins TRBV5-8 and TRBJ1-4; the D is unclear. V shed 4 bases and J shed 0 bases, with 10 bases lying between them. This CDR3 is built from 15 residues. CDR1 is SGHTS and CDR2 is YDEGEE in the germline V gene. The CDR3 DNA is TGTGCCAGCAGCACGGACCCGACAACTAATGAAAAACTGTTTTTT. It encodes CASSTDPTTNEKLFF.

The chain combines TRBV6-4 with TRBJ1-5; D call uncertain. This CDR3 has 14 amino acids. Germline V gene sequence: CDR1 MRHNA, CDR2 SNTAGT. V was trimmed by 0 bases and J by 6 bases, leaving 9 bases between them. DNA for the CDR3: TGTGCCAGCAGTGACTCGGCCTGGGGTCAGCCCCAGCATTTT. Translation gives CASSDSAWGQPQHF.